What follows are 16 T cell receptor beta chains derived from one specimen sequenced in a study of response to subunit inactivated influenza vaccine. TCRdb fed the RT-PCR reads into MiXCR, producing one record per CDR3 protein. The sample lists over 800,000 distinct CDR3 sequences; roughly 20% were seen once. Specimen: PBMCs from blood, collected less than 6 days after vaccination. The origin of the receptors is a man aged 50 or older who received an inactivated influenza vaccine.

The chain employs TRBV19 and TRBJ2-7, with D tentatively TRBD1 (6 bases). Trimming left V 5 bases short and J 3 bases short, with 14 bases between. The CDR3 is 14 residues long. Germline CDR1 is LNHDA and CDR2 is SQIVND (reference sequence). CDR3 region: CASSRAGVGYEQYF. In nucleotides, the CDR3 is TGTGCCAGTAGTCGGGCAGGGGTAGGCTACGAGCAGTACTTC.

This clonotype was observed many times. The V and J genes are TRBV7-2 and TRBJ2-1, with D tentatively TRBD2 (6 bases). Trimming cost V 0 bases and J 2 bases, with 11 bases left between them. The CDR3 length is 16 residues. The germline CDR1 and CDR2 sequences are SGHTA and FQGNSA. This CDR3 is CASSLAFSGAYNEQFF. CDR3 nucleotides: TGTGCCAGCAGCTTAGCGTTTAGCGGCGCCTACAATGAGCAGTTCTTC.

This clonotype has more than one count but fewer than ten. This sequence joins TRBV12-3 or TRBV12-4 and TRBJ2-1; D may be TRBD1 or TRBD2 (6 bases each). This CDR3 has 17 residues. V was cut by 3 bases and J by 7 bases, with 22 bases left in between. CDR3 coding DNA: TGTGCCAGCAGTTTGCTACTGGGGGGCTCTGGCGTTAATGAGCAGTTCTTC. This translates into CASSLLLGGSGVNEQFF.

The chain couples TRBV4-2 to TRBJ2-1, with 12 bases aligning to TRBD2. V lost 0 bases and J lost 12; bases outside the gene matches: 18. The CDR3 runs 19 residues. Germline assignment: CDR1 LGHNA and CDR2 YNFKEQ. The CDR3 loop reads CASSQEPKLAGGPYGWQFF. The CDR3 region has the DNA TGTGCCAGCAGCCAAGAACCCAAACTAGCGGGGGGTCCTTATGGCTGGCAGTTCTTC.

This clonotype was picked up many times. V and J are TRBV4-2 and TRBJ2-7, with D unresolved. The CDR3 consists of 15 residues. Germline CDR1 LGHNA, CDR2 YNFKEQ. V was cut by 0 bases and J by 1 base, with 10 bases left in between. The chain's CDR3 is CASSQDLVRSYEQYF. The CDR3, as DNA: TGTGCCAGCAGCCAAGATCTAGTAAGGTCCTACGAGCAGTACTTC.

In this sample, this clonotype turned up a few times. The chain recombines TRBV6-5 with TRBJ2-7; D is possibly TRBD2 (6 bases). The CDR3 runs 15 residues. V was trimmed by 1 base and J by 1 base, leaving 11 bases between them. The germline gives CDR1 MNHEY, CDR2 SVGAGI. CDR3 protein: CASSYFSGRSYEQYF. CDR3 bases: TGTGCCAGCAGTTACTTTTCCGGGAGATCCTACGAGCAGTACTTC.

The genes are TRBV20-1 and TRBJ1-1, with a possible D match to TRBD1 (6 bases). V lost 0 bases and J 4 bases, leaving 12 bases between the germline ends. The CDR3 is 14 residues long. Germline loops: CDR1 DFQATT, CDR2 SNEGSKA (reference sequence). The CDR3, as DNA: TGCAGTGCTAGAGATCCGGGGGCTACCACTGAAGCTTTCTTT. Translated: CSARDPGATTEAFF.

The rearrangement links TRBV20-1 to TRBJ1-5, with 9 bases matching TRBD1. Germline CDR1 DFQATT, CDR2 SNEGSKA (reference sequence). This CDR3 spans 17 amino acids. V gave up 5 bases and J gave up 3 bases; unmatched junction bases: 14. CDR3 residues: CSAPRSGTGLPNQPQHF. In nucleotides, the CDR3 is TGCAGTGCTCCAAGATCCGGGACAGGGTTACCCAATCAGCCCCAGCATTTT.

DNA of the CDR3: TGTGCCAGCAGCCACGGATCAGTTTCACCCCTCCACTTT. It codes for CASSHGSVSPLHF. This chain joins TRBV28 and TRBJ1-6, with D unclear. The CDR3 contains 13 residues. Germline CDR1 is MDHEN and CDR2 is SYDVKM. The ends were cut back, 6 bases at V and 9 bases at J, with 12 bases in the middle.

V usage is TRBV7-2 and J usage is TRBJ2-7; 14 bases are shared with TRBD2. The V segment lost 3 bases and the J segment 6 bases; nucleotides outside the gene matches: 4. Per the germline V gene, CDR1 is SGHTA and CDR2 is FQGNSA. The CDR3 consists of 15 residues. The CDR3 spells CASSLTSGGATEQYF. CDR3 in DNA: TGTGCCAGCAGCTTGACTAGCGGGGGGGCTACCGAGCAGTACTTC.

The V call is TRBV5-1, the J call TRBJ1-1; D ambiguous. The CDR3 extends over 15 amino acids. V was trimmed by 0 bases and J by 3 bases, leaving 12 bases between them. Germline CDR1 reads SGHRS; CDR2 reads YFSETQ. In DNA, the CDR3 is TGCGCCAGCAGCTTGGCCGGAGCCAGTGACACTGAAGCTTTCTTT. Its protein is CASSLAGASDTEAFF.

This chain joins TRBV4-1 and TRBJ2-1; maybe TRBD1 (5 bases). There are 16 residues in the CDR3. V was shortened by 1 base and J by 2 bases, with 12 bases between the two germline ends. In germline, CDR1 is MGHRA, CDR2 YSYEKL. CDR3 sequence reads: CASSQVWGKTYNEQFF. CDR3 DNA: TGCGCCAGCAGCCAAGTATGGGGCAAGACCTACAATGAGCAGTTCTTC.

CDR3 region: CASSYDPLAGGRTDTQYF. Here the CDR3 DNA reads TGTGCCAGCAGTTACGACCCTTTAGCGGGGGGGCGGACAGATACGCAGTATTTT. The rearrangement uses TRBV6-2 or TRBV6-3 and TRBJ2-3, with TRBD2 identical over 11 bases. The CDR3 spans 18 residues. Germline V lookup: CDR1 MNHEY, CDR2 SVGEGT. J lost 3 bases, V lost 2 bases, and 10 bases had no gene match.

The rearrangement joins TRBV21-1 to TRBJ2-7. TRBV21-1 is given as a pseudogene. The CDR3 runs 15 residues. CDR3 amino acids: CASSKAGASPYEQYF. The DNA of the CDR3 is TGTGCCAGCAGCAAAGCTGGAGCTTCCCCCTACGAGCAGTACTTC.

V usage is TRBV28 and J usage is TRBJ1-2; 12 bases are a match to TRBD1. Germline trimming cut 6 bases from V and 8 bases from J; bases unmatched to any gene: 7. The germline V gene has CDR1 MDHEN and CDR2 SYDVKM. The CDR3 sequence is 14 residues long. The CDR3 sequence: CASRGGQGAEGYTF. In DNA, the CDR3 is TGTGCCAGCAGAGGGGGACAGGGGGCTGAGGGCTACACCTTC.

This clonotype has ten or more counts. The chain couples TRBV7-2 to TRBJ1-5; the D gene is possibly TRBD1 (5 bases). From germline, CDR1 is SGHTA and CDR2 FQGNSA. CDR3 length: 12 residues. Deletions cut 5 bases from V and 10 bases from J, with 12 bases between. The CDR3 DNA sequence: TGTGCCAGCAGCCTCCCGGGGGGACCCCAGCATTTT. Translating gives CASSLPGGPQHF.